These 16 T cell receptor beta chains came from one sample sequenced in a study of human T cells and chemical hapten exposure. Using its own MiXCR run on the RACE reads, TCRdb lists one record per CDR3 protein. The sample lists around 82,000 distinct CDR3 sequences, more than 6.5% occurring once. Time point described: patch test 2, 6 weeks after DPC sensitization. Treatment defined: therapeutic diphenylcyclopropenone sensitization with weekly scalp DPC. The source material was whole blood, sampled in connection with sensitization to the hapten diphenylcyclopropenone (DPC). The origin of the receptors is a woman in her twenties or thirties with alopecia areata. Some clones in this sample may be carry-over from other donors' samples.

The chain couples TRBV5-5 to TRBJ2-4; the D gene could be TRBD1 or TRBD2 (5 bases each). Trimming removed 3 bases at V and 1 base at J, with 17 bases between. CDR1 and CDR2 from the germline V gene are SGHKS and YYEKEE (reference sequence). The CDR3 spans 17 residues. CDR3 protein: CASSWDPGQAAKNIQYF. DNA for the CDR3: TGTGCCAGCAGCTGGGACCCCGGGCAGGCGGCCAAAAACATTCAGTACTTC.

In this sample, this clonotype turned up many times. The chain uses TRBV29-1 and TRBJ1-1, with D tentatively TRBD1 (5 bases). Germline V gene sequence: CDR1 SQVTM, CDR2 ANQGSEA. Trimming cost V 4 bases and J 3 bases, with 9 bases left between them. This CDR3 has 12 residues. CDR3 residues: CSVVMGDTEAFF. Here the CDR3 DNA reads TGCAGCGTTGTAATGGGGGACACTGAAGCTTTCTTT.

This clonotype has a count of ten or more. The rearrangement uses TRBV20-1 and TRBJ2-7; D is unresolved. The CDR3 spans 14 residues. Germline V lookup: CDR1 DFQATT, CDR2 SNEGSKA (reference sequence). V gave up 1 base and J gave up 1 base, with 11 bases separating them. CDR3 in amino acids: CSARGALRSYEQYF. The CDR3 nucleotides are TGCAGTGCTAGAGGGGCGTTAAGGTCCTACGAGCAGTACTTC.

Ten or more counts support this clonotype. This chain joins TRBV4-2 and TRBJ2-3; D is uncertain. Trimming removed 0 bases from V and 6 bases from J, with 13 bases in between. CDR1 is LGHNA, CDR2 YNFKEQ, per germline. The CDR3 sequence is 15 residues long. The CDR3 region is CASSQDPRSTDTQYF. In nucleotides, the CDR3 is TGTGCCAGCAGCCAAGATCCTCGGTCCACGGATACGCAGTATTTT.

The table lists this clonotype with many counts. CDR3 bases: TGTGCCAGCAGCTGGACTACTAGCACAGATACGCAGTATTTT. Encoded protein: CASSWTTSTDTQYF. This chain uses TRBV12-3 or TRBV12-4 with TRBJ2-3; D may be TRBD2 (6 bases). With 6 bases removed from V and 0 bases from J, the gap between germline ends came to 10 bases. The CDR3 is 14 amino acids.

This clonotype has only a few counts. This chain connects TRBV5-1 to TRBJ2-5; no clear D gene. The V gene lost 0 bases and the J gene lost 9 bases, with 9 bases spanning the gap. The CDR3 is made up of 12 amino acids. Germline V gene lookup returns CDR1 SGHRS and CDR2 YFSETQ. CDR3 in DNA: TGCGCCAGCAGCTTGGCCCGGCAGTCCCAGTACTTC. It yields the protein CASSLARQSQYF.

This sequence joins TRBV30 and TRBJ1-2; D call uncertain. The V end was cut by 2 bases, the J end by 4 bases, with 11 bases between. The CDR3 runs to 13 residues. The V gene's germline CDR1 is GTSNPN and CDR2 SVGIG (reference sequence). The CDR3 nucleotides read TGTGCCTGGAGTAGCGGCGTTTTCTATGGCTACACCTTC. This sequence encodes CAWSSGVFYGYTF. The whole variable domain, remainder taken from reference TRBV30 and TRBJ1-2, is SQTIHQWPATLVQPVGSPLSLECTVEGTSNPNLYWYRQAAGRGLQLLFYSVGIGQISSEVPQNLSASRPQDRQFILSSKKLLLSDSGFYLCAWSSGVFYGYTFGSGTRLTVV.

This clonotype was counted many times. V is TRBV6-1 and J is TRBJ2-4, with TRBD2 identical over 10 bases. Trimming took 3 bases from V and 5 from J; bases not matched to a gene: 10. The V gene's germline CDR1 is MNHNS and CDR2 SASEGT. CDR3 length: 17 amino acids. The CDR3 bases are TGTGCCAGCAGTGACTGGCTAGCGGGGGTGTTAGAAAACATTCAGTACTTC. Its translation is CASSDWLAGVLENIQYF.

This clonotype was picked up many times. V and J are TRBV10-2 and TRBJ2-7, with D uncertain. CDR1 is WSHSY, CDR2 SAAADI, per germline. CDR3 length equals 11 residues. The V gene lost 5 bases and the J gene lost 7 bases, with 9 bases spanning the gap. CDR3 in DNA: TGCGCCAGCAGTTCGGGTTGGGAGCAGTACTTC. Translating it yields CASSSGWEQYF.

This clonotype was found a few times. The rearrangement joins TRBV5-6 to TRBJ2-7; D is perhaps TRBD1 (6 bases). CDR3 size: 14 residues. The V and J ends lost 2 bases and 3 bases respectively, with 12 bases between them. CDR1 SGHDT and CDR2 YYEEEE come from the germline V gene. In DNA form, the CDR3 reads TGTGCCAGCAGCTTTGGGGGCGCCTGCTACGAGCAGTACTTC. Translated, it gives CASSFGGACYEQYF.

In DNA form, the CDR3 reads TGTGCCAGCAGCCAGGGACCACTAGATCAAGAGACCCAGTACTTC. This encodes CASSQGPLDQETQYF. The V and J genes are TRBV3-1 and TRBJ2-5; D may match TRBD1 or TRBD2 (5 bases each). The germline gives CDR1 LGHDT, CDR2 YNNKEL (reference sequence). Deletions cut 3 bases from V and 2 bases from J, with 13 bases between. The length of the CDR3 is 15 residues.

The chain joins TRBV9 to TRBJ1-5; D is possibly TRBD1 (6 bases). V lost 0 bases to trimming and J lost 9 bases, with 19 bases between them. Germline V gene lookup returns CDR1 SGDLS and CDR2 YYNGEE. This CDR3 comprises 16 residues. In nucleotides, the CDR3 is TGTGCCAGCAGCGTAGAAGGGGACACCAGCTTAGGGCCCCAGCATTTT. Residues: CASSVEGDTSLGPQHF.

Remarks on this clonotype: This sequence may be a read error, since a much larger clone differs from it by one base. J is TRBJ1-3 and V is TRBV6-6; 9 bases fit TRBD1. After removal of 4 bases from V and 2 bases from J, the junction contained 6 bases not matched to a gene. The V gene's germline CDR1 is MNHNY and CDR2 SVGAGI (reference sequence). The CDR3 loop spans 16 amino acids. CDR3 region: CASSFSRQGAGNTIYF. The DNA of the CDR3 is TGTGCCAGCAGTTTCTCACGACAGGGGGCTGGAAACACCATATATTTT.

In this sample, this clonotype turned up many times. V gene TRBV7-9 combines with J gene TRBJ1-4; TRBD1 is a possible D gene (6 bases). The CDR3 spans 15 residues. The germline V and J ends were trimmed by 1 base and 4 bases, with 10 bases remaining between them. CDR1 SEHNR and CDR2 FQNEAQ come from the germline V gene (reference sequence). CDR3 sequence reads: CASSLDQGNNEKLFF. The CDR3 nucleotides are TGTGCCAGCAGCTTAGATCAGGGGAATAATGAAAAACTGTTTTTT. The full variable domain, its missing parts supplied by reference TRBV7-9 and TRBJ1-4, is DTGVSQNPRHKITKRGQNVTFRCDPISEHNRLYWYRQTLGQGPEFLTYFQNEAQLEKSRLLSDRFSAERPKGSFSTLEIQRTEQGDSAMYLCASSLDQGNNEKLFFGSGTQLSVL.

This clonotype was picked up many times. This rearrangement joins TRBV19 to TRBJ2-1; 10 bases map to TRBD2. The V gene end was trimmed by 7 bases and the J gene end by 6 bases; junction bases not matched to a gene: 9. The CDR3 extends over 15 amino acids. CDR1 is LNHDA, CDR2 SQIVND, per germline (reference sequence). The CDR3: CASTTLAGFPNEQFF. The CDR3 bases are TGTGCCAGTACCACACTAGCGGGGTTTCCCAATGAGCAGTTCTTC.

Of note for this clonotype: Since a much larger clone is just one base distant, this may be a read error. The chain has TRBV20-1 and TRBJ2-7; 16 bases match TRBD2. Germline V gene lookup returns CDR1 DFQATT and CDR2 SNEGSKA (reference sequence). CDR3 length equals 19 residues. The CDR3 DNA is TGCAGTGCTAGAGATAGGGGACTAGCGGGGGGGGCCGGCTCCTACAAGCAGTACTTC. This gives the protein CSARDRGLAGGAGSYKQYF.